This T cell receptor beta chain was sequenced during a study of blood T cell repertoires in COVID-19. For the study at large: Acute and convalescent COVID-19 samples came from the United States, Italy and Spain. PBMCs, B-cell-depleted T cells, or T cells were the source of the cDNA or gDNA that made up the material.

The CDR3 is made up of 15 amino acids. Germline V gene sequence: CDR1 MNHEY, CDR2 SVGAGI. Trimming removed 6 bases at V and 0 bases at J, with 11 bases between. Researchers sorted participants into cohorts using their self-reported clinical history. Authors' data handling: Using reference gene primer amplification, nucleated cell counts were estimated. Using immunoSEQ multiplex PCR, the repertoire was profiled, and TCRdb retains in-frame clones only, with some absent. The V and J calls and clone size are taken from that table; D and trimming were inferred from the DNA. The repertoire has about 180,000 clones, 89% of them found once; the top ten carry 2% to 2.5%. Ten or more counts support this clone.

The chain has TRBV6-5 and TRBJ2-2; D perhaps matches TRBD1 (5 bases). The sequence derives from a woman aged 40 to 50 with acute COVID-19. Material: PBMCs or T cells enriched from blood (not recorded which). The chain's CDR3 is CASRRWTTNTGELFF. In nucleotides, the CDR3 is TGTGCCAGCAGGCGCTGGACAACGAACACCGGGGAGCTGTTTTTT.